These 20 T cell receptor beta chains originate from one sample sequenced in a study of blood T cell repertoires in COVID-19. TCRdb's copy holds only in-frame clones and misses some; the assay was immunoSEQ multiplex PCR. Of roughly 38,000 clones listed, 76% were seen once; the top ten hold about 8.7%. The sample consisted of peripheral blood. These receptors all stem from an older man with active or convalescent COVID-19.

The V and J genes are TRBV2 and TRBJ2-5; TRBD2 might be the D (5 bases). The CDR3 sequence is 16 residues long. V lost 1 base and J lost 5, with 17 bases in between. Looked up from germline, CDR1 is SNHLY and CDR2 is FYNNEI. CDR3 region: CASSEGRAQVRETQYF. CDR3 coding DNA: TGTGCCAGCAGTGAAGGGCGGGCCCAAGTCCGGGAGACCCAGTACTTC.

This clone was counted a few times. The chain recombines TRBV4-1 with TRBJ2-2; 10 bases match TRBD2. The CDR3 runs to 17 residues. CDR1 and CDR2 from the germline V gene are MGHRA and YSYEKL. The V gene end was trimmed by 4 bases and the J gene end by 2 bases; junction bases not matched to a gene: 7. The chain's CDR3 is CASSRLAGVSNTGELFF. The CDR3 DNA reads TGCGCCAGCAGCCGTCTAGCGGGGGTCAGTAACACCGGGGAGCTGTTTTTT.

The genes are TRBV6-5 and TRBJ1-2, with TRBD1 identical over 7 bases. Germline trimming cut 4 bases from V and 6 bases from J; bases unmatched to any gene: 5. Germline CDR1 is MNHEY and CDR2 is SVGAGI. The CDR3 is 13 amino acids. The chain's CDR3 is CASSSRQGDGYTF. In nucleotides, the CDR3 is TGTGCCAGCAGTTCCAGACAGGGTGATGGCTACACCTTC.

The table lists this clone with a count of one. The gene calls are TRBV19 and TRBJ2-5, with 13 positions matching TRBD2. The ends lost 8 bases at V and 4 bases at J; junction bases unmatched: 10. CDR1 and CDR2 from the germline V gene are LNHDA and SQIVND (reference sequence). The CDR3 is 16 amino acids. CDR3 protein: CASCGTSGVGGETQYF. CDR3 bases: TGTGCCAGTTGCGGGACTAGCGGGGTAGGAGGAGAGACCCAGTACTTC.

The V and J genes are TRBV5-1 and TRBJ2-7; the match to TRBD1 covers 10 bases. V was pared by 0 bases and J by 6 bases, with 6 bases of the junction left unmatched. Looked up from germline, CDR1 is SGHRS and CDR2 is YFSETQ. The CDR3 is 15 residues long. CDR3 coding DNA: TGCGCCAGCAGCTTGGGACAGGGGGCGCAAAGCGAGCAGTACTTC. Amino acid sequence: CASSLGQGAQSEQYF.

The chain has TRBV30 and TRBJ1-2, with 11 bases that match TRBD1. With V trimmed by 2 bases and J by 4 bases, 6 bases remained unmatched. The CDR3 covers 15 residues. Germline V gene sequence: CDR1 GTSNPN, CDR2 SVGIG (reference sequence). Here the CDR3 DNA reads TGTGCCTGGAGTACAGGACAGGGGGCGGCCTATGGCTACACCTTC. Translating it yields CAWSTGQGAAYGYTF.

DNA for the CDR3: TGTGCCAGTAGTATACTAGCGGGGGGTCCAGATACGCAGTATTTT. Its protein product is CASSILAGGPDTQYF. The chain employs TRBV19 and TRBJ2-3, with 11 positions matching TRBD2. The junction had 2 bases not matched to a gene; V was cut back by 2 bases and J by 4 bases. Germline CDR1 is LNHDA and CDR2 is SQIVND (reference sequence). There are 15 residues in the CDR3.

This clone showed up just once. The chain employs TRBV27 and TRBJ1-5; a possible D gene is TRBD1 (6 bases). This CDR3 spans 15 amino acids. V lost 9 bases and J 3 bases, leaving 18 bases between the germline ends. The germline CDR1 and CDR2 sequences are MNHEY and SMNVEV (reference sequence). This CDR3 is CASHATGTLNQPQHF. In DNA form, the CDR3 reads TGTGCCAGTCACGCTACCGGGACACTCAATCAGCCCCAGCATTTT.

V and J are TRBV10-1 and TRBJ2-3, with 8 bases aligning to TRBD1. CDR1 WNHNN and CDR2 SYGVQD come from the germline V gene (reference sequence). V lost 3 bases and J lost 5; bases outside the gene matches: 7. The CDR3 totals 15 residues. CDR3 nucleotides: TGCGCCAGCAGTGATAGGACAGGGTCCGGAGATACGCAGTATTTT. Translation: CASSDRTGSGDTQYF.

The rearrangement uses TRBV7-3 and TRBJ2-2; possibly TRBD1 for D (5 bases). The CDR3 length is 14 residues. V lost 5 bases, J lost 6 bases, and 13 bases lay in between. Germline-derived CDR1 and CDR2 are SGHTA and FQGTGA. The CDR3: CASSPQAGSGELFF. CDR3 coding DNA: TGTGCCAGCAGCCCACAGGCCGGGTCCGGGGAGCTGTTTTTT. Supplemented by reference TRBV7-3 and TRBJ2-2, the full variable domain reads GAGVSQTPSNKVTEKGKYVELRCDPISGHTALYWYRQSLGQGPEFLIYFQGTGAADDSGLPNDRFFAVRPEGSVSTLKIQRTERGDSAVYLCASSPQAGSGELFFGEGSRLTVL.

The CDR3 nucleotides read TGTGCCAGTACCCTGGTCGGGAGTGGGACCGGGGAGCTGTTTTTT. It encodes CASTLVGSGTGELFF. This chain joins TRBV19 and TRBJ2-2; the D gene is possibly TRBD2 (6 bases). The ends were cut back, 7 bases at V and 5 bases at J, with 17 bases in the middle. There are 15 residues in the CDR3. Germline CDR1 is LNHDA and CDR2 is SQIVND (reference sequence).

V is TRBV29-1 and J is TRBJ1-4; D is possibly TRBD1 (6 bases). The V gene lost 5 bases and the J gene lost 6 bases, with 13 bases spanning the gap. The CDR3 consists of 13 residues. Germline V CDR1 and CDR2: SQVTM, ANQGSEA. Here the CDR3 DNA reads TGCAGCGTTAGCGGGGGCGTATATGAAAAACTGTTTTTT. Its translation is CSVSGGVYEKLFF.

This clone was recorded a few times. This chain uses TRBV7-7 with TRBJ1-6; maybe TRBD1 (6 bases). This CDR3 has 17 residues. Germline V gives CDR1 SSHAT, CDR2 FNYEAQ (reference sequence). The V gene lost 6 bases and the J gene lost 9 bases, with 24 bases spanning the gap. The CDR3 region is CASSFHDPGAHVSPLHF. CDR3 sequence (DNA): TGTGCCAGCAGTTTCCATGACCCAGGGGCGCATGTTTCACCCCTCCACTTT.

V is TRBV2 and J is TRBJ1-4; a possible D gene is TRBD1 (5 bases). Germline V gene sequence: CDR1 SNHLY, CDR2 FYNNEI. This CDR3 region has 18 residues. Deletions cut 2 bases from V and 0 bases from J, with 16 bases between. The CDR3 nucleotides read TGTGCCAGCAGTGAACCGGAGGGGACGTATGCAACTAATGAAAAACTGTTTTTT. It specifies CASSEPEGTYATNEKLFF.

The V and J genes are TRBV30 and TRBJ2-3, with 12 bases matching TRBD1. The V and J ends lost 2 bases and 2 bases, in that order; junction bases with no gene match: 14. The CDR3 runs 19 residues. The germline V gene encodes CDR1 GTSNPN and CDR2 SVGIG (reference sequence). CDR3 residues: CAWSPGTGGIPMTTDTQYF. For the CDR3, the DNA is TGTGCCTGGAGTCCCGGGACAGGGGGCATCCCGATGACCACAGATACGCAGTATTTT.

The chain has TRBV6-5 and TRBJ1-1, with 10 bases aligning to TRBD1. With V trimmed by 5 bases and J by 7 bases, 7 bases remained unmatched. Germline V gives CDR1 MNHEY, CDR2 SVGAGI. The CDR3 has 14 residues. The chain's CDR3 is CASSRDRGLGEAFF. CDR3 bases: TGTGCCAGCAGTAGAGACAGGGGGCTTGGTGAAGCTTTCTTT.

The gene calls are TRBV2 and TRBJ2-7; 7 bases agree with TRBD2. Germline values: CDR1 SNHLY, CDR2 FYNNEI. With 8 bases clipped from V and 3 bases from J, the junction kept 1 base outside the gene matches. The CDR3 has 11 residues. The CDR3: CASGGDYEQYF. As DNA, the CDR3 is TGTGCCAGCGGGGGGGACTACGAGCAGTACTTC.

The CDR3 protein is CASHGLEGNTIYF. The CDR3 coding sequence is TGTGCCAGCCATGGGTTGGAGGGAAACACCATATATTTT. The chain employs TRBV5-4 and TRBJ1-3; D gene uncertain. The CDR3 spans 13 residues. The germline gives CDR1 SGHNT, CDR2 YYREEE (reference sequence). V lost 7 bases to trimming and J lost 4 bases, with 12 bases between them.

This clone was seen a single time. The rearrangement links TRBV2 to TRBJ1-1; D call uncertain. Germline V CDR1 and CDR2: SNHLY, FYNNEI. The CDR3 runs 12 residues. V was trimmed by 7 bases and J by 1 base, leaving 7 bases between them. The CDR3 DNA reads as TGTGCCAGCACCCGACAGAACACTGAAGCTTTCTTT. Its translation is CASTRQNTEAFF.

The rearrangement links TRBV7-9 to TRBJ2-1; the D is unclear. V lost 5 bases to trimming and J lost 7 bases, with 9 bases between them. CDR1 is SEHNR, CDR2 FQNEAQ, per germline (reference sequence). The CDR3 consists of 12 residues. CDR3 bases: TGTGCCAGCAGCCGGTTCATGAATGAGCAGTTCTTC. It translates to CASSRFMNEQFF.